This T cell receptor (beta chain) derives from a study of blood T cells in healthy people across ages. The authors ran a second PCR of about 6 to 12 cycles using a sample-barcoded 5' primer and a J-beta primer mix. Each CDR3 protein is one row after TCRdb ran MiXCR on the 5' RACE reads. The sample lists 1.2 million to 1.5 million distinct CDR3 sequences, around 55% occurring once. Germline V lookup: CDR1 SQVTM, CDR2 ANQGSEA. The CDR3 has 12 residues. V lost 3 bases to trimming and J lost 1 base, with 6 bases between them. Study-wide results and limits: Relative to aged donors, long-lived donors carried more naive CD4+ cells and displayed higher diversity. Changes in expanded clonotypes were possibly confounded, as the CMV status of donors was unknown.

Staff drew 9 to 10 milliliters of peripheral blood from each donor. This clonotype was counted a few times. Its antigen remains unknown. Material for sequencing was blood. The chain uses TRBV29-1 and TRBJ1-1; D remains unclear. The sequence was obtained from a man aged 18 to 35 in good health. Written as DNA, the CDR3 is TGCAGCGTTGAGCCGGGGAACACTGAAGCTTTCTTT. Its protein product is CSVEPGNTEAFF.